Here is one T cell receptor beta chain with its context. Antigen specificity is unknown. The CDR3 runs to 16 residues. Trimming took 5 bases from V and 4 from J, leaving 17 bases between them. Germline lookup yields CDR1 SGHAT and CDR2 FQNNGV. In the sorted-subset replicate PCRs, approximately 200 ng DNA, 25,000 to 30,000 T cell genomes, was used. Profiling relied on immunoSEQ multiplex PCR, and the TCRdb table lists in-frame clones only, not all of them. The repertoire holds some 2,100,000 clones, with approximately 94% as singletons. Naive CD8 cells comprised CD45RO-negative, CCR7-positively selected cells, excluding terminally differentiated effector memory CD45RA+ cells. This entry comes from a study of shared clonotypes between healthy human individuals. Study results and caveats: Researchers sampled blood only, noting tissue repertoires likely differ.

Sequenced: naive CD8+ T cells from PBMCs. V and J are TRBV11-2 and TRBJ2-2, with TRBD2 as a possible D gene (6 bases). The TCR was taken from a man aged 18 to 35 in good health. Some clones in this sample may be carry-over from other donors' samples. CDR3 sequence reads: CASSARSGVGTGELFF. DNA of the CDR3: TGTGCCAGCAGCGCCCGGTCGGGGGTTGGCACCGGGGAGCTGTTTTTT.